This T cell receptor (beta chain) was identified during a study of early T cells in non-severe SARS-CoV-2 infection. The overall study: Sequenced material consisted of bulk RNA (from unsorted whole blood), and chains were unpaired.

This clonotype was observed many times. The antigen is undetermined. Notes on the study in general: VDJdb matching skewed toward anti-spike CD8 responses, missing private and CD4 specificities.

Unique molecular identifiers were added to individual cDNA molecules. MiXCR, applied by TCRdb to the 5' RACE reads, yields one record per CDR3 protein. The table shows 55,000 or so distinct CDR3 sequences, with under 8% occurring only once. The specimen was whole blood, collected at baseline. This sequence originates from an adult who was a healthcare worker with PCR-confirmed SARS-CoV-2 infection or an uninfected control (not recorded which).

The CDR3 loop reads CASSEAGGGGLIQETQYF. The DNA of the CDR3 is TGTGCCAGCAGTGAGGCCGGGGGCGGAGGGTTAATCCAGGAGACCCAGTACTTC. V and J are TRBV6-1 and TRBJ2-5; D possibly uses TRBD1 or TRBD2 (6 bases each). The germline V gene encodes CDR1 MNHNS and CDR2 SASEGT. The CDR3 contains 18 residues. Trimming took 3 bases from V and 5 from J, leaving 25 bases between them.